This is a list of T cell receptor beta chains from one sample in a study of blood T cell repertoires in COVID-19. Sequenced by immunoSEQ multiplex PCR; TCRdb stores in-frame clones only, minus some. Of about 140,000 clones in the sample, roughly 80% were seen once. Sequencing input: peripheral blood. These receptors were obtained from a man aged 50 to 59 with active or convalescent COVID-19. The CDR3 runs from the conserved cysteine through the conserved F or W. Each record gives: CDR3 protein, CDR3 DNA, clone size, D gene, J gene, V gene. A D gene is named only where the DNA matches it firmly. The size entry is marked missing in some rows and otherwise reads once, few, many or a size class.

CDR3 protein: CASSPEKGGNEKLFF; CDR3 DNA: TGTGCCAGCAGCCCAGAAAAGGGCGGGAATGAAAAACTGTTTTTT; clone size: NA; D gene: NA; J gene: TRBJ1-4; V gene: TRBV7-9
CDR3 protein: CSTAGGNTEAFF; CDR3 DNA: TGCAGCACGGCAGGGGGGAACACTGAAGCTTTCTTT; clone size: NA; D gene: TRBD1; J gene: TRBJ1-1; V gene: TRBV29-1
CDR3 protein: CASSEGSGGTYEQYF; CDR3 DNA: TGTGCCAGCTCCGAGGGTAGCGGAGGGACCTACGAGCAGTACTTC; clone size: NA; D gene: NA; J gene: TRBJ2-7; V gene: TRBV21-1
CDR3 protein: CASSPGTSPRHGYTF; CDR3 DNA: TGTGCCAGCAGCCCCGGGACATCTCCTAGGCATGGCTACACCTTC; clone size: NA; D gene: NA; J gene: TRBJ1-2; V gene: TRBV27
CDR3 protein: CASSVGATDTQYF; CDR3 DNA: TGTGCCAGCAGCGTGGGGGCCACAGATACGCAGTATTTT; clone size: NA; D gene: NA; J gene: TRBJ2-3; V gene: TRBV9
CDR3 protein: CASSPITGLYSGNTIYF; CDR3 DNA: TGTGCCAGCAGCCCTATCACAGGTCTTTACTCTGGAAACACCATATATTTT; clone size: NA; D gene: NA; J gene: TRBJ1-3; V gene: TRBV11-3
CDR3 protein: CASSAPGALTYEQYF; CDR3 DNA: TGTGCCAGCAGTGCCCCAGGGGCATTGACCTACGAGCAGTACTTC; clone size: NA; D gene: NA; J gene: TRBJ2-7; V gene: TRBV2
CDR3 protein: CASSQGLGNIQYF; CDR3 DNA: TGCGCCAGCAGCCAGGGACTAGGAAACATTCAGTACTTC; clone size: many; D gene: TRBD2; J gene: TRBJ2-4; V gene: TRBV4-1
CDR3 protein: CATSRRDSPLLEQFF; CDR3 DNA: TGTGCCACCAGTAGGAGGGACTCACCTTTGTTAGAGCAGTTCTTC; clone size: NA; D gene: NA; J gene: TRBJ2-1; V gene: TRBV24-1
CDR3 protein: CATSDSRDRGYEQYF; CDR3 DNA: TGTGCCACCAGTGATTCCCGGGACAGGGGCTACGAGCAGTACTTC; clone size: NA; D gene: TRBD1; J gene: TRBJ2-7; V gene: TRBV24-1
CDR3 protein: CASRPRSNQPQHF; CDR3 DNA: TGTGCCAGCAGGCCTAGAAGCAATCAGCCCCAGCATTTT; clone size: NA; D gene: NA; J gene: TRBJ1-5; V gene: TRBV6-5
CDR3 protein: CASSLGRDRASVEYF; CDR3 DNA: TGTGCCAGCAGCTTGGGGCGGGACAGGGCCTCGGTGGAGTACTTC; clone size: few; D gene: TRBD1; J gene: TRBJ2-7; V gene: TRBV5-5
CDR3 protein: CASSPSTSGYTDTQYF; CDR3 DNA: TGCGCCAGCAGCCCATCGACTAGCGGTTACACAGATACGCAGTATTTT; clone size: NA; D gene: TRBD2; J gene: TRBJ2-3; V gene: TRBV4-1
CDR3 protein: CASTPGQSSWYGYTF; CDR3 DNA: TGTGCCAGCACCCCCGGACAGTCTTCGTGGTATGGCTACACCTTC; clone size: NA; D gene: NA; J gene: TRBJ1-2; V gene: TRBV28
CDR3 protein: CASTPRGHRNTIYF; CDR3 DNA: TGTGCCAGCACTCCCAGGGGGCACCGAAACACCATATATTTT; clone size: NA; D gene: TRBD1; J gene: TRBJ1-3; V gene: TRBV27
CDR3 protein: CASSSSGSVSGELFF; CDR3 DNA: TGTGCCAGCAGTTCCTCGGGTAGTGTTTCCGGGGAGCTGTTTTTT; clone size: NA; D gene: NA; J gene: TRBJ2-2; V gene: TRBV27
CDR3 protein: CASSWGGTLHF; CDR3 DNA: TGTGCCAGCAGCTGGGGGGGCACCCTCCACTTT; clone size: NA; D gene: NA; J gene: TRBJ1-6; V gene: TRBV11-2
CDR3 protein: CASSESRTVGNTIYF; CDR3 DNA: TGTGCCAGCAGTGAGTCTCGGACAGTTGGAAACACCATATATTTT; clone size: NA; D gene: NA; J gene: TRBJ1-3; V gene: TRBV6-1
CDR3 protein: CASTKGGWTDTQYF; CDR3 DNA: TGTGCCAGCACCAAGGGAGGTTGGACAGATACGCAGTATTTT; clone size: NA; D gene: NA; J gene: TRBJ2-3; V gene: TRBV6-6
CDR3 protein: CASSLATGGKLFF; CDR3 DNA: TGTGCCAGCAGCTTAGCGACAGGGGGAAAACTGTTTTTT; clone size: NA; D gene: TRBD1; J gene: TRBJ1-4; V gene: TRBV7-2